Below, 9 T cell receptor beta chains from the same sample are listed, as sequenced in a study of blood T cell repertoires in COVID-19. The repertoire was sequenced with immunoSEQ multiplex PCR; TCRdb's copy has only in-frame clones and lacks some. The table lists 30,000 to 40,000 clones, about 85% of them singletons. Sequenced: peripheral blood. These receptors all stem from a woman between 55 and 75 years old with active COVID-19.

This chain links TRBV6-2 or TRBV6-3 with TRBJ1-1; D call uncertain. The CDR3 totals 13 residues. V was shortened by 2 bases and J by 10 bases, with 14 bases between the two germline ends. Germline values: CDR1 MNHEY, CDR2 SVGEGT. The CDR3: CASSYGSGGRAFF. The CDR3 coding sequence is TGTGCCAGCAGTTACGGATCGGGAGGGAGAGCTTTCTTT.

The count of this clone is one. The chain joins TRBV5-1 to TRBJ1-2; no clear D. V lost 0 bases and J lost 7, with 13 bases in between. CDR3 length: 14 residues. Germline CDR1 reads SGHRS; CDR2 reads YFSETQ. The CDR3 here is CASSLDVLRGGYTF. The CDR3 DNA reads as TGCGCCAGCAGCTTGGACGTACTTCGGGGTGGCTACACCTTC.

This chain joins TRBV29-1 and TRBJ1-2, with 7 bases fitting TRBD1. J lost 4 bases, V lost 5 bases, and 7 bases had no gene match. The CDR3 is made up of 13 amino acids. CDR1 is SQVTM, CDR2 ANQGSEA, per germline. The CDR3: CSVWRDSAYGYTF. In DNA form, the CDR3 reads TGCAGCGTTTGGCGGGACAGCGCCTATGGCTACACCTTC.

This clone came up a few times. The CDR3 region has the DNA TGTGCCAGCAGTTACTCGAGCGCGGGGGGGTATGGCTACACCTTC. Translated: CASSYSSAGGYGYTF. The rearrangement joins TRBV6-5 to TRBJ1-2; possible D gene TRBD1, 5 bases. Trimming removed 0 bases from V and 5 bases from J, with 13 bases in between. Germline lookup yields CDR1 MNHEY and CDR2 SVGAGI. The CDR3 loop spans 15 amino acids.

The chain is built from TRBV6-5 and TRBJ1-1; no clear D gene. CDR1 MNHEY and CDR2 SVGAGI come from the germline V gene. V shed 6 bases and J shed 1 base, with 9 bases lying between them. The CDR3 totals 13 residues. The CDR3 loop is CASSLGENTEAFF. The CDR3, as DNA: TGTGCCAGCAGCTTGGGCGAGAACACTGAAGCTTTCTTT.

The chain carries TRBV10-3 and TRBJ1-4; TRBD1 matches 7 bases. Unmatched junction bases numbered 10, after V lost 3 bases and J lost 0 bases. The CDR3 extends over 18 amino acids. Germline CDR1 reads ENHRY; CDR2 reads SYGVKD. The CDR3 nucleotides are TGTGCCATCAGTGACTTCGCCCCAGGGGGGTCAACTAATGAAAAACTGTTTTTT. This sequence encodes CAISDFAPGGSTNEKLFF.

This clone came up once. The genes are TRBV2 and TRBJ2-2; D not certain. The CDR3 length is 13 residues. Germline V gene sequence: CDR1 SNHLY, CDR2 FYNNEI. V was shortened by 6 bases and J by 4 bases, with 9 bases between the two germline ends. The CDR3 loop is CASSDTVTGELFF. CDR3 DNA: TGTGCCAGCAGCGACACAGTCACCGGGGAGCTGTTTTTT.

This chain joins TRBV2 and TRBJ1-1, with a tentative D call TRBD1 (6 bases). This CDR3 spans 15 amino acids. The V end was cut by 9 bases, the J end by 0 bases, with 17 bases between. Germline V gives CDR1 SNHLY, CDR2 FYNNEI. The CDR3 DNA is TGTGCCAGAGAGATGAGGGGGAGTCTGAACACTGAAGCTTTCTTT. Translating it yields CAREMRGSLNTEAFF.

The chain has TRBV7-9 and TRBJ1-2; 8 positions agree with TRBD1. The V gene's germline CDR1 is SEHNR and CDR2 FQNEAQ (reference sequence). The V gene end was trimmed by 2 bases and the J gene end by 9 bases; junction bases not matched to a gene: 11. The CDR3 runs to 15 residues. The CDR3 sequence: CASSLSTGTGGSYTF. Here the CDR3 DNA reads TGTGCCAGCAGCTTATCCACCGGGACAGGAGGAAGCTACACCTTC. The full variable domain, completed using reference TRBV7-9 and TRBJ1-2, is DTGVSQNPRHKITKRGQNVTFRCDPISEHNRLYWYRQTLGQGPEFLTYFQNEAQLEKSRLLSDRFSAERPKGSFSTLEIQRTEQGDSAMYLCASSLSTGTGGSYTFGSGTRLTVV.